This T cell receptor (beta chain) was sequenced during a study of blood T cell repertoires in COVID-19. Study-level background: Some COVID-19 samples were acute and others convalescent; all came from the United States, Italy and Spain.

Under the authors' procedure: The authors estimated nucleated cell counts from reference gene primer amplification. Sequencing used immunoSEQ multiplex PCR; TCRdb keeps in-frame clones, though not all of them. That table gives V, J and clone size, and the DNA gave D and trimming. Found here are over 100,000 clones, over 75% of them singletons; the top ten hold about a sixth. Specimen: peripheral blood. The clonotype comes from a man in his 60s with active or convalescent COVID-19.

CDR3 residues: CASSPRLAETQYF. The CDR3 DNA reads TGTGCCAGCAGCCCCCGCCTAGCGGAGACCCAGTACTTC. The chain links TRBV3-1 (or the pseudogene TRBV3-2) to TRBJ2-5; D might be TRBD2 (6 bases). CDR1 is LGHDT and CDR2 is YNNKEL in the germline V gene (reference sequence). The V end was cut by 4 bases, the J end by 5 bases, with 11 bases between. The length of the CDR3 is 13 residues.